The clone carrying this T cell receptor beta chain appeared a few times. Not enrolled were patients with uncontrolled infection, other autoimmune disease, pregnancy or lactation. Together with thyroid ultrasound, orbital computed tomography, serum thyroxine and TRAb, clinical symptoms were used for diagnoses. This entry belongs to a study of T cells in Graves' hyperthyroidism and ophthalmopathy. Amplified regions were TCR beta CDR3 sequences from RNA transcripts. With the HTBI primer set, the TCR CDR3 went through a first round of RT-PCR. TCRdb redid the calling of the multiplex PCR reads with MiXCR, one entry per CDR3 protein. The sample holds over 650,000 distinct CDR3 sequences, about a sixth seen once. The CDR3 has 14 residues. In germline, CDR1 is LNHNV, CDR2 YYDKDF (reference sequence). The V segment lost 3 bases and the J segment 7 bases; nucleotides outside the gene matches: 2.

J is TRBJ1-5 and V is TRBV15; 11 nucleotides agree with TRBD1. This clonotype was obtained from a man aged 18 to 30 with Graves' hyperthyroidism. The sequenced sample was blood. The CDR3 loop is CATSSGQGAQPQHF. The CDR3 bases are TGTGCCACCAGCAGTGGACAGGGGGCGCAGCCCCAGCATTTT.